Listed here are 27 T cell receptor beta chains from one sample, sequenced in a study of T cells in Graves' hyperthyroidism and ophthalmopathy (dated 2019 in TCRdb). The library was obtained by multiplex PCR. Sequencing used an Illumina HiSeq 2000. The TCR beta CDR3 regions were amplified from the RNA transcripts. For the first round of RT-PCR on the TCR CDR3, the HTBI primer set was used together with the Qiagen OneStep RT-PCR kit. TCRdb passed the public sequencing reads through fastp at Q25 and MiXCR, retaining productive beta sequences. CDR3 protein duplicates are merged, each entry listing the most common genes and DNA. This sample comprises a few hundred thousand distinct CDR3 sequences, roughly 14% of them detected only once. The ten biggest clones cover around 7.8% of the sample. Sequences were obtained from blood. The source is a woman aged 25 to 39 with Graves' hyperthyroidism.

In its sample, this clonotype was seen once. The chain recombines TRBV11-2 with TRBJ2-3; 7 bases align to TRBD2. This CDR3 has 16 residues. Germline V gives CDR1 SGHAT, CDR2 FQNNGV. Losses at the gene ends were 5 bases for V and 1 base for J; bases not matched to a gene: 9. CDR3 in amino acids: CASSRRAGVGTDTQYF. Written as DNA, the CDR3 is TGTGCCAGCAGCCGACGGGCGGGAGTAGGCACAGATACGCAGTATTTT.

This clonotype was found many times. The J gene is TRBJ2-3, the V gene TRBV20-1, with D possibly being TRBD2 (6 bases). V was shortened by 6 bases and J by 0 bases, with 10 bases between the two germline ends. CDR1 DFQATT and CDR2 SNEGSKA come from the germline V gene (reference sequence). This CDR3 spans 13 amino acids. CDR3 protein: CSAGGISTDTQYF. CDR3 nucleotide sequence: TGCAGTGCGGGCGGGATAAGCACAGATACGCAGTATTTT.

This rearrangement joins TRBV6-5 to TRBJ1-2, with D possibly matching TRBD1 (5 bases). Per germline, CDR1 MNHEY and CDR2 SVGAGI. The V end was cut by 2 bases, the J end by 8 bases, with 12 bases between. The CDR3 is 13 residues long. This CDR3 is CASSYNQGRGYTF. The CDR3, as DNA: TGTGCCAGCAGTTACAACCAGGGTAGAGGCTACACCTTC.

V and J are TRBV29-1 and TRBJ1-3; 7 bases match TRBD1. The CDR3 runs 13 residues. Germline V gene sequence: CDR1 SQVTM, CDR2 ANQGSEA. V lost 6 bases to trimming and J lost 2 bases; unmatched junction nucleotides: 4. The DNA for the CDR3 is TGCAGCGTCATCGACAGGGCTGGAAACACCATATATTTT. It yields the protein CSVIDRAGNTIYF.

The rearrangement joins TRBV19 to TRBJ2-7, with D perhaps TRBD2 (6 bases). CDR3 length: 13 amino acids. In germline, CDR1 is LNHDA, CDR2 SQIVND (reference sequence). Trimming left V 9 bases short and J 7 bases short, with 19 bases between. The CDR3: CASQAGTFGEQYF. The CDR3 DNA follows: TGTGCCAGCCAAGCGGGCACGTTCGGGGAGCAGTACTTC.

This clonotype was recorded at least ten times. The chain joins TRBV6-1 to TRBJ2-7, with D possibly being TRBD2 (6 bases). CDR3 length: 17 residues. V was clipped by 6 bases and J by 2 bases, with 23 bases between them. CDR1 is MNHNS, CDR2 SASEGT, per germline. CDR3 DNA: TGTGCCAGCAGCCCCAGTTCCTCTACGGGAGATCCCTACGAGCAGTACTTC. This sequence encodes CASSPSSSTGDPYEQYF.

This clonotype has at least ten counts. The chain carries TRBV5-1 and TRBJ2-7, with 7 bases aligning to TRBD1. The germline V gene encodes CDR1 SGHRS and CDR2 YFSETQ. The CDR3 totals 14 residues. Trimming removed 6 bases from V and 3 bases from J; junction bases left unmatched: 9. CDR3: CASTPNRGSYEQYF. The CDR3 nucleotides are TGCGCCAGCACCCCTAACAGGGGCAGCTACGAGCAGTACTTC.

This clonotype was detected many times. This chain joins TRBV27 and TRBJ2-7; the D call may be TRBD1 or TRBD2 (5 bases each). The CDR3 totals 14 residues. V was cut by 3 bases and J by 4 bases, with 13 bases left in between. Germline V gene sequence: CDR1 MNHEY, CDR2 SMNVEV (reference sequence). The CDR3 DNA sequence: TGTGCCAGCAGTTTTGGGACGGAGCATTACGAGCAGTACTTC. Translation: CASSFGTEHYEQYF.

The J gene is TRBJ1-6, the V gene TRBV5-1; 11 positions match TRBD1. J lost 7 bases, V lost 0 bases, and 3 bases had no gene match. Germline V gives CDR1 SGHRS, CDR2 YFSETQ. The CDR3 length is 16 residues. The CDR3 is CASSLDGTGGNSPLHF. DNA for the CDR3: TGCGCCAGCAGCTTGGATGGGACAGGGGGGAATTCACCCCTCCACTTT.

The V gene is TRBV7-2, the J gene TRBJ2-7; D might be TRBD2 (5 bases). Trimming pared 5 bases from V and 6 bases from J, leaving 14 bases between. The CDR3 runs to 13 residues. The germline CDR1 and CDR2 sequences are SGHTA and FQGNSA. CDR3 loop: CASSPTLGSEQYF. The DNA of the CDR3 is TGTGCCAGCAGCCCCACACTAGGGAGCGAGCAGTACTTC.

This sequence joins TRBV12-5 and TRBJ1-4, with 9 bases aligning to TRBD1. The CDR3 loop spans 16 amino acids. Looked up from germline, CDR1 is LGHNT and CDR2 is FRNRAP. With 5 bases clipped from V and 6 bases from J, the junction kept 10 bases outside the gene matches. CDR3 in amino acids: CASGMKLGQGDEKLFF. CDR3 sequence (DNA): TGTGCTAGTGGTATGAAGCTGGGACAGGGCGATGAAAAACTGTTTTTT.

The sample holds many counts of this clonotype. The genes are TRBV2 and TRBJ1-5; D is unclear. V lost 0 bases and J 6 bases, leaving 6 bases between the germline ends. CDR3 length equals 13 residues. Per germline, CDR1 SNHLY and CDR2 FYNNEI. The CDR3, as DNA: TGTGCCAGCAGTGAAGCGCATGCTCAGCCCCAGCATTTT. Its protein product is CASSEAHAQPQHF. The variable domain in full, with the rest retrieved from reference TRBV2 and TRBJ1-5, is EPEVTQTPSHQVTQMGQEVILRCVPISNHLYFYWYRQILGQKVEFLVSFYNNEISEKSEIFDDQFSVERPDGSNFTLKIRSTKLEDSAMYFCASSEAHAQPQHFGDGTRLSIL.

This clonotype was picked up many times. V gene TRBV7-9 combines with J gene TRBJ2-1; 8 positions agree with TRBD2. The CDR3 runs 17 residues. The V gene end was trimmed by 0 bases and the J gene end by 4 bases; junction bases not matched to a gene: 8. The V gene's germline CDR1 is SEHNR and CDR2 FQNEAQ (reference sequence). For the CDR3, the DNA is TGTGCCAGCAGCTTAGCTTCCGGTGGCGGGAGGTACAATGAGCAGTTCTTC. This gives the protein CASSLASGGGRYNEQFF.

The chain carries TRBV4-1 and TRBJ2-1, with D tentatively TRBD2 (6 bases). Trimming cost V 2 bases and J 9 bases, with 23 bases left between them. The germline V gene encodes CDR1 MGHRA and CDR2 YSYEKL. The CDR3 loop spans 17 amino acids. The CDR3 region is CASSQSLTGALKVEQFF. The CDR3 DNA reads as TGCGCCAGCAGCCAATCCTTAACGGGAGCCTTGAAAGTTGAGCAGTTCTTC.

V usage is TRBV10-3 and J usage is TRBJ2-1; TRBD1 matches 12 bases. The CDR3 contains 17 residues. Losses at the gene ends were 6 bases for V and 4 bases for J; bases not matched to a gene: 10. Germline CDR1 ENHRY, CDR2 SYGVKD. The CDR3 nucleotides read TGTGCCATCAGGGGACAGGGGGCCTCTAATATTTACAATGAGCAGTTCTTC. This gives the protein CAIRGQGASNIYNEQFF.

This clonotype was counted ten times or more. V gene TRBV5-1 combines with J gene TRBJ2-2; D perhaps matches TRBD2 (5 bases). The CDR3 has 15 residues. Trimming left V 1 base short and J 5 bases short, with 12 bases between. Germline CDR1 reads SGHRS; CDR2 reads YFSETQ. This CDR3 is CASSLRQGSTGELFF. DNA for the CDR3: TGCGCCAGCAGCTTGCGTCAAGGGAGTACCGGGGAGCTGTTTTTT. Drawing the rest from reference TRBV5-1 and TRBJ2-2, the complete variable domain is KAGVTQTPRYLIKTRGQQVTLSCSPISGHRSVSWYQQTPGQGLQFLFEYFSETQRNKGNFPGRFSGRQFSNSRSEMNVSTLELGDSALYLCASSLRQGSTGELFFGEGSRLTVL.

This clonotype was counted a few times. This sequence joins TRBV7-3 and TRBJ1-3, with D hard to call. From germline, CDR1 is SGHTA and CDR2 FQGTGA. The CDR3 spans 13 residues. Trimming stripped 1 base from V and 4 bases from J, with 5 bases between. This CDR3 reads CASSLIPGNTIYF. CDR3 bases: TGTGCCAGCAGCTTAATCCCCGGAAACACCATATATTTT.

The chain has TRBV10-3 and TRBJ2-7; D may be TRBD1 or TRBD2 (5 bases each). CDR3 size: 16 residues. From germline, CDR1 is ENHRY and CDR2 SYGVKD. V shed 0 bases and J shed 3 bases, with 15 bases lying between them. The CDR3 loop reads CAISESGVGTLYEQYF. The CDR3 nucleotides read TGTGCCATCAGTGAGTCAGGCGTAGGGACCCTCTACGAGCAGTACTTC.

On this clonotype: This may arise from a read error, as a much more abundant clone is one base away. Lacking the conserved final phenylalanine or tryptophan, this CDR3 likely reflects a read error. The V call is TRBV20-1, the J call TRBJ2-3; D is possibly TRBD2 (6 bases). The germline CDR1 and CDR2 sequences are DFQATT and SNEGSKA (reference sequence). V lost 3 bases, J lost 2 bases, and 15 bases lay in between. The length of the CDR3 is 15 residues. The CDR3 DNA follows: TGCAGTGCTAGGGCCTGGGACTGGTCCACAGATACGCAGTATTCT. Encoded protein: CSARAWDWSTDTQYS.

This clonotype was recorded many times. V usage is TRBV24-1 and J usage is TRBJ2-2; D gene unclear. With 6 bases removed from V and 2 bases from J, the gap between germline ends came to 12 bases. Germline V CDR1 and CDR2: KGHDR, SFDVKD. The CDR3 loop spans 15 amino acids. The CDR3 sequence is CATSPSERNTGELFF. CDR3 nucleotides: TGTGCCACCAGTCCCTCTGAGCGAAACACCGGGGAGCTGTTTTTT.

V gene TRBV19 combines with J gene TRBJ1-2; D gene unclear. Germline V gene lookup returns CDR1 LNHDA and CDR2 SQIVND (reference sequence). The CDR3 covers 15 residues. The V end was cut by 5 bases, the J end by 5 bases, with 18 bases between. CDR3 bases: TGTGCCAGTAGTGTACTCGGACGGGTAGAGTATGGCTACACCTTC. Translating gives CASSVLGRVEYGYTF.

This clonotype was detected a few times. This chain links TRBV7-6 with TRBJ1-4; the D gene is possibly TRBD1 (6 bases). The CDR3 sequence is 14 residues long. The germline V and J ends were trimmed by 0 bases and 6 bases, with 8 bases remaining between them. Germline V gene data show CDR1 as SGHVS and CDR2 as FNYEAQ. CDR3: CASSLAQGDEKLFF. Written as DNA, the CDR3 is TGTGCCAGCAGCTTAGCACAGGGCGATGAAAAACTGTTTTTT.

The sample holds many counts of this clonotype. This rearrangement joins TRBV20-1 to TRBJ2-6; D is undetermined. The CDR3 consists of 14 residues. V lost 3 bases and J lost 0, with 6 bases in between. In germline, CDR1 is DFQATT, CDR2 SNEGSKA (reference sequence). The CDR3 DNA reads TGCAGTGCTAGGATGGGCTCTGGGGCCAACGTCCTGACTTTC. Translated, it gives CSARMGSGANVLTF.

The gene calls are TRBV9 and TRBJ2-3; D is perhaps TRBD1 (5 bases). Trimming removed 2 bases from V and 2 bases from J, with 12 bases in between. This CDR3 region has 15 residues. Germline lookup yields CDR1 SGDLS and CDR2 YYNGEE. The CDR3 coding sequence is TGTGCCAGCAGCGTTCAGGGCAAATTCACAGATACGCAGTATTTT. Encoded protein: CASSVQGKFTDTQYF.

The CDR3 region has the DNA TGTGCCAGTGCGAGGACTAGCGGTTACAATGAGCAGTTCTTC. This encodes CASARTSGYNEQFF. V usage is TRBV19 and J usage is TRBJ2-1, with TRBD2 matching over 10 bases. Germline V gene sequence: CDR1 LNHDA, CDR2 SQIVND (reference sequence). This CDR3 is built from 14 residues. J was trimmed by 4 bases and V by 8 bases; bases with no gene match: 5.

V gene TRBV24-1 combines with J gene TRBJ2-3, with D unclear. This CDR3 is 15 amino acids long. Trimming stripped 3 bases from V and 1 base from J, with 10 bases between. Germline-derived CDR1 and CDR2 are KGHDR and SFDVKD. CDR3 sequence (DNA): TGTGCCACCAGTGATCGGCGGTTTCGCACAGATACGCAGTATTTT. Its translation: CATSDRRFRTDTQYF.

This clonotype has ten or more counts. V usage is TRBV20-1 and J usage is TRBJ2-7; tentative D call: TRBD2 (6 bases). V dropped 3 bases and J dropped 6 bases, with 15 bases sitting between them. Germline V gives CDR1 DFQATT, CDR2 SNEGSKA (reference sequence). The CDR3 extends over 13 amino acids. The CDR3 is CSASYGSVGEQYF. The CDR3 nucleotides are TGCAGTGCTAGTTACGGGAGTGTGGGCGAGCAGTACTTC.